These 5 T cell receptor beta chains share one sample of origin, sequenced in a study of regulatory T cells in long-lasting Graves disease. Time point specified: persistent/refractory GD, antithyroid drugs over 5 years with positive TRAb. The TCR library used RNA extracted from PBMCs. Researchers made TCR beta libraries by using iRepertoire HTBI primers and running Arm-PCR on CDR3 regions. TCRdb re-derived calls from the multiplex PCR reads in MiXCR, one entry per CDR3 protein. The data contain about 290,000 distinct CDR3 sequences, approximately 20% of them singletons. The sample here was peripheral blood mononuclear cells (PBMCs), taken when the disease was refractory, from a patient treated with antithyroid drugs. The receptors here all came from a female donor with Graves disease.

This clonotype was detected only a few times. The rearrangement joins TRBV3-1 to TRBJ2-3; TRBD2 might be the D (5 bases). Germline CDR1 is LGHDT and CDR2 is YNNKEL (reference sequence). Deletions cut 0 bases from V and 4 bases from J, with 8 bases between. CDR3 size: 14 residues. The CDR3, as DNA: TGTGCCAGCAGCCAAGATCCGGGGTCAGATACGCAGTATTTT. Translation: CASSQDPGSDTQYF.

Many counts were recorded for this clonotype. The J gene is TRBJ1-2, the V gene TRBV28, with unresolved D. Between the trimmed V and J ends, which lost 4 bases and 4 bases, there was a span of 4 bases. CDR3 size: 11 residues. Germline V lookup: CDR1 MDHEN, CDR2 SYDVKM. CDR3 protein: CASSSPYGYTF. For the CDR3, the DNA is TGTGCCAGCAGTTCACCCTATGGCTACACCTTC.

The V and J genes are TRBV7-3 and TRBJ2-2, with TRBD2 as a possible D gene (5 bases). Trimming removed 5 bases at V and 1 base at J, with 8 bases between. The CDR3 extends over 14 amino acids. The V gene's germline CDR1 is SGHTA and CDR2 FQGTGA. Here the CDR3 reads CASSPSGNTGELFF. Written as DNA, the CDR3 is TGTGCCAGCAGCCCAAGCGGGAACACCGGGGAGCTGTTTTTT.

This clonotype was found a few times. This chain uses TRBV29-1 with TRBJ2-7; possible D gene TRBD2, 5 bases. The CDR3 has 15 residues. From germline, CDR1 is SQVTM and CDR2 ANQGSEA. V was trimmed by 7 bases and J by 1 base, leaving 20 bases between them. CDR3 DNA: TGCAGCGCTGTCCTGATGGACTTTTTATCCTACGAGCAGTACTTC. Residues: CSAVLMDFLSYEQYF.

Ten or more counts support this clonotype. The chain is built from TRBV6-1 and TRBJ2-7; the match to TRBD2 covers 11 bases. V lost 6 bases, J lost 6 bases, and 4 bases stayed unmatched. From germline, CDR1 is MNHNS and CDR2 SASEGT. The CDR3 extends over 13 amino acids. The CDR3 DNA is TGTGCCAGCAGGCCGGGACTAGCGGCCGAGCAGTACTTC. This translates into CASRPGLAAEQYF.